Below, one T cell receptor beta chain is given with its context. This receptor's antigen is unknown. Qualities for individual bases were not recorded, and no much larger clone is one base off. Using the deep immunoSEQ assay, TCR CDR3 regions were amplified from genomic DNA by multiplex PCR. Extracted genomic DNA from each cell subset was spread evenly across all wells of several immunoSEQ 96-well plates, with each plate serving as a replicate. For sorted subsets, each replicate PCR was loaded with roughly 0.2 ug genomic DNA, equivalent to roughly 30,000 T cell genomes. The purified libraries were quantified using a Qubit 3.0 fluorometer, sized with a Bioanalyzer 2100, and then quantified again using the KAPA Library Quantification kit. Every immunoSEQ 96-well plate was sequenced on a separate single-read 150-cycle Illumina NextSeq 550 flow cell. Turning to the authors' computational methods: Because only junctional sequences without quality scores were contained in the immunoSEQ output, filtering matching that applied to full-length reads could not be performed. To assign V/J genes and CDR3, sequences were annotated against IMGT germline references using PyIR, a Python wrapper for IgBLAST v1.9. Reads were removed for weak V/J assignments (E-value above 1e-6), missing CDR3, stop codons, out-of-frame junctions, or ambiguous translated residues. A V3J clonotype was defined by an identical inferred V gene, J gene, and CDR3 amino acid sequence. The percentage overlap between two repertoires was calculated by dividing the number of shared unique clonotypes by the size of the smaller repertoire. Three approaches were used to assess repertoire richness: RTK rarefaction, the Chao1 estimator, and Recon v2.1 estimates of unobserved clonotypes. OLGA was used to compute generation probabilities for all TCRbeta clonotypes that the gDNA method yielded from a few donors. Held by TCRdb, this immuneACCESS table contains in-frame sequences only and omits some clones. Under half of the omission traces to an unresolved V gene where checked; the cause of the rest is unknown. D and trimming were read from the DNA, whereas the V and J calls and clone size are those reported in that table. The sample data list approximately 640,000 clones, and around 72% of these were observed just once. The ten largest account for about 2% of the sample.

Donors were healthy HIV-negative adults with no recently reported acute infections or vaccinations. Every donor was a Caucasian adult residing in Nashville, Tennessee, USA. Magnetic negative selection was used to enrich CD4+ T cells, after which naive cells were positively selected on CD45RA and the negative fraction became the memory subset. Blood was obtained by leukapheresis, after which PBMCs were separated by Ficoll-Histopaque density gradient centrifugation and cryopreserved in liquid nitrogen vapor phase. Analytical flow cytometry was used to check the purity and quantity of every magnetically sorted T cell population. Each sorted fraction had its genomic DNA isolated and then quantified by UV absorbance on a Nanodrop 2000c. This entry belongs to a study of shared clonotypes between healthy human individuals (dated by TCRdb to the early 2020s). Regarding the study in general: A few men and a couple of women, aged 18 to 49 years, made up the cohort. For each donor, CD4 naive and CD4 memory were each given three plates, CD8 naive was given two plates, and CD8 memory was given one plate. The study deeply sequenced blood TCR repertoires of about 5 healthy adults to estimate repertoire size and the extent of clonotype sharing between individuals. Libraries were prepared and TCR repertoires were sequenced by different laboratories using diverse techniques, in order to increase sequencing depth and limit assay-specific biases. Each donor's leukapheresis produced roughly between roughly 0.9 and 9 billion PBMCs. Study-wide findings and limitations: When four donors were compared, the shared fraction of clonotypes was about 5.2% for naive CD4, around 3.6% for naive CD8, more than 2% for memory CD4, and 0.35% to 0.4% for memory CD8. Naive subsets generally had larger estimated clonotype richness than memory subsets did. Compared with non-shared clonotypes, clonotypes shared by all four sorted-subset donors had higher generation probabilities. The genetic and exposure-history diversity represented was limited by the small number of donors. Pairwise subsampling indicated that sequencing depth was expected to affect the degree of clonotype sharing among donors. Even with the large sequencing depth, rarefaction of the sorted-subset datasets indicated that sequencing was incomplete. Sampling was limited to blood, and TCR repertoires in tissue likely differ from TCR repertoires in blood.

V and J are trimmed by 2 bases and 9 bases, and the gene matches miss 13 bases of the junction. CDR1 and CDR2, looked up from the germline V gene, are SGHVS and FQNEAQ. Taken from cysteine to phenylalanine, the CDR3 has 17 residues. The sequence is cut down to CDR3 DNA, 51 bases in frame from base 1. The specimen sequenced was memory CD4+ T cells sorted from blood. The intended sense of this specimen's cell subset or site label: CD45RA-negative fraction. This clonotype originated in a woman in her thirties in good health. Rearrangement joined TRBV7-8 to TRBJ2-1; TRBD2 fits 10 bases in the junction. The DNA is as follows: TGTGCCAGCAGCTTATCCCGGGCTAGCGGGAGAGCCGGTGAGCAGTTCTTC. Translated, it reads CASSLSRASGRAGEQFF.